The clone carrying this T cell receptor (beta chain) was observed a single time. The target antigen is unknown. Genes and germline are mouse. The read gets to within 1 residue of the CDR3 end, and the germline J gene fills in the rest. The trim removed 5 bases at V and 0 bases at J, leaving 2 bases unmatched. The CDR3 has 14 amino acids. Germline values: CDR1 SGHSA, CDR2 FRNQAP. This sample is drawn from a study of tissue T cells after allogeneic stem cell transplantation. Regarding the study as a whole: TCR repertoires tracked anatomic similarity, regardless of disease or transplant status.

Sequencing was performed with immunoSEQ multiplex PCR; in TCRdb, only in-frame clones are kept and a portion is missing. Among 45,000 to 50,000 clones listed, about 73% were seen once. J is TRBJ2-4 and V is TRBV16; TRBD1 aligns across 7 bases. The TCR sequence derives from a pool of C57BL/6 mice in good health. The source material was sorted cells pooled from one or two spleens. The chain's CDR3 is CASSRQGSQNTLYF. The part of the CDR3 DNA that was read is TGTGCAAGCAGCCGACAGGGAAGTCAAAACACCTTGTAC.